Presented here are 19 T cell receptor beta chains from one specimen sequenced in a study of T cell changes during pregnancy in multiple sclerosis. Clones were read by immunoSEQ multiplex PCR, and TCRdb kept only the in-frame ones, dropping some. The table shows 60,000 to 85,000 clones, with roughly 94% occurring only once. The sequences come from peripheral blood, collected in the third trimester of pregnancy. All receptors come from a female donor with multiple sclerosis, enrolled in a pregnancy study.

The chain is built from TRBV5-1 and TRBJ2-1; 14 nucleotides match TRBD2. J lost 10 bases, V lost 2 bases, and 8 bases had no gene match. From germline, CDR1 is SGHRS and CDR2 YFSETQ. This CDR3 contains 16 residues. In nucleotides, the CDR3 is TGCGCCAGCAGCTTAATCGGGACTAGCGGGGGTTCCGAGCAGTTCTTC. This codes for CASSLIGTSGGSEQFF. The complete variable domain, with remaining parts taken from reference TRBV5-1 and TRBJ2-1, reads KAGVTQTPRYLIKTRGQQVTLSCSPISGHRSVSWYQQTPGQGLQFLFEYFSETQRNKGNFPGRFSGRQFSNSRSEMNVSTLELGDSALYLCASSLIGTSGGSEQFFGPGTRLTVL.

CDR3 residues: CASSQDSEGSGYGYTF. The CDR3 nucleotides are TGCGCCAGCAGCCAAGATTCGGAGGGTTCCGGCTATGGCTACACCTTC. The gene calls are TRBV4-3 and TRBJ1-2; no firm D call. The CDR3 extends over 16 amino acids. CDR1 LGHNA and CDR2 YSLEER come from the germline V gene. V lost 0 bases and J 4 bases, leaving 15 bases between the germline ends.

This chain uses TRBV18 with TRBJ2-2; D is possibly TRBD2 (5 bases). The CDR3 has 16 residues. The V end lost 3 bases, the J end lost 6 bases, and 17 bases lay between the germline ends. CDR1 is KGHSH, CDR2 LQKENI, per germline. The CDR3 sequence: CASSPFSDGEAGELFF. CDR3 nucleotide sequence: TGTGCCAGCTCACCTTTTTCTGACGGGGAAGCCGGGGAGCTGTTTTTT.

This chain joins TRBV27 and TRBJ1-5, with 8 bases identical to TRBD1. The CDR3 is 15 residues long. Looked up from germline, CDR1 is MNHEY and CDR2 is SMNVEV (reference sequence). After removal of 4 bases from V and 1 base from J, the junction contained 3 bases not matched to a gene. The CDR3 spells CASSSWTGSNQPQHF. Written as DNA, the CDR3 is TGTGCCAGCAGTTCGTGGACAGGGAGCAATCAGCCCCAGCATTTT.

As concerns this clone: The same CDR3 is also encoded by other DNA sequences in this sample. J is TRBJ2-5 and V is TRBV7-2; 7 bases are a match to TRBD2. CDR1 SGHTA and CDR2 FQGNSA come from the germline V gene. The CDR3 has 14 amino acids. With 1 base clipped from V and 1 base from J, the junction kept 0 bases outside the gene matches. The CDR3 protein is CASSLGGGQETQYF. The CDR3 nucleotides are TGTGCCAGCAGCTTAGGGGGGGGCCAAGAGACCCAGTACTTC.

The chain combines TRBV13 with TRBJ2-5; D unresolved. The DNA end lines up better with TRBJ2-7; the J call may be wrong. Germline CDR1 reads PRHDT; CDR2 reads FYEKMQ (reference sequence). The CDR3 consists of 14 residues. The CDR3 protein is CASSLGRSSYEQYF. CDR3 DNA sequence: TGTGCCAGCAGCTTAGGCCGGAGCTCCTACGAGCAGTACTTC.

The rearrangement uses TRBV6-5 and TRBJ2-7; 9 bases line up with TRBD1. The J segment lost 1 base and the V segment lost 6 bases, leaving 7 bases of the junction unmatched. The germline CDR1 and CDR2 sequences are MNHEY and SVGAGI. The CDR3 runs to 15 residues. The CDR3 DNA reads TGTGCCAGCAGCAACAGGGGGCGCGGATCCTACGAGCAGTACTTC. The encoded protein is CASSNRGRGSYEQYF.

The chain couples TRBV30 to TRBJ2-7, with D maybe TRBD2 (5 bases). Germline assignment: CDR1 GTSNPN and CDR2 SVGIG (reference sequence). CDR3 length: 14 amino acids. Trimming cost V 3 bases and J 6 bases, with 18 bases left between them. The CDR3 spells CAWRTGITKTEQYF. The CDR3 nucleotides read TGTGCCTGGAGAACCGGGATCACAAAGACCGAGCAGTACTTC.

The chain carries TRBV25-1 and TRBJ2-7; 8 nucleotides align to TRBD1. Trimming removed 4 bases from V and 2 bases from J; junction bases left unmatched: 4. This CDR3 is built from 14 residues. CDR1 is MGHDK and CDR2 is SYGVNS in the germline V gene. CDR3 DNA: TGTGCCAGCAGTGCCGGGACAGGTCCCTACGAGCAGTACTTC. Translation gives CASSAGTGPYEQYF.

The gene calls are TRBV5-4 and TRBJ1-4; 10 positions match TRBD1. V shed 4 bases, J shed 8 bases, and the junction held 11 bases outside the gene matches. This CDR3 is 16 amino acids long. Germline values: CDR1 SGHNT, CDR2 YYREEE (reference sequence). DNA of the CDR3: TGTGCCAGCAGCCCCGCGAGGGACAGGGGAATAGAAAAACTGTTTTTT. Translated, it gives CASSPARDRGIEKLFF.

The V and J genes are TRBV1 and TRBJ1-5; the table's D gene call, TRBD1, was not cross checked with the DNA. TRBV1 is recorded as a pseudogene. The CDR3 is 13 amino acids. CDR3: CTSSRGQGQPQHF. As DNA, the CDR3 is TGCACCAGCAGCCGGGGCCAAGGTCAGCCCCAGCATTTT.

This clone was seen just once. The V gene is TRBV4-3, the J gene TRBJ2-7; 10 bases fit TRBD2. This CDR3 region has 17 residues. Germline CDR1 LGHNA, CDR2 YSLEER. J was trimmed by 3 bases and V by 0 bases; bases with no gene match: 8. In DNA form, the CDR3 reads TGCGCCAGCAGCCAAGATATTGCTAGCGGGGGACGCTACGAGCAGTACTTC. Translating gives CASSQDIASGGRYEQYF.

The gene calls are TRBV7-8 and TRBJ1-2; 9 bases agree with TRBD1. J gave up 5 bases and V 1 base, and 14 bases lay outside the gene matches. The CDR3 has 18 amino acids. Germline V lookup: CDR1 SGHVS, CDR2 FQNEAQ. CDR3 nucleotide sequence: TGTGCCAGCAGCTTAGAGGGGCGGGACAGGGCATCCTTATATGGCTACACCTTC. It codes for CASSLEGRDRASLYGYTF.

CDR3 sequence (DNA): TGTGCCAGCAGCTTCTTCTTCGAGGGTTCCGGGGAGCTGTTTTTT. Its protein is CASSFFFEGSGELFF. This chain uses TRBV7-8 with TRBJ2-2; tentative D call: TRBD2 (5 bases). The CDR3 totals 15 residues. Germline V CDR1 and CDR2: SGHVS, FQNEAQ. V was trimmed by 3 bases and J by 6 bases, leaving 14 bases between them. Combining the CDR3 with reference TRBV7-8 and TRBJ2-2 gives the whole variable domain GAGVSQSPRYKVAKRGQDVALRCDPISGHVSLFWYQQALGQGPEFLTYFQNEAQLDKSGLPSDRFFAERPEGSVSTLKIQRTQQEDSAVYLCASSFFFEGSGELFFGEGSRLTVL.

V is TRBV7-2 and J is TRBJ2-3, with 10 positions matching TRBD2. Germline V gene data show CDR1 as SGHTA and CDR2 as FQGNSA. There are 16 residues in the CDR3. Losses at the gene ends were 5 bases for V and 2 bases for J; bases not matched to a gene: 7. In nucleotides, the CDR3 is TGTGCCAGCAGCATACACACTAGCGGGGTCACAGATACGCAGTATTTT. This encodes CASSIHTSGVTDTQYF.

The chain has TRBV5-4 and TRBJ2-7, with 7 bases fitting TRBD1. After removal of 0 bases from V and 3 bases from J, the junction contained 6 bases not matched to a gene. CDR3 length: 15 residues. CDR1 is SGHNT and CDR2 is YYREEE in the germline V gene (reference sequence). The chain's CDR3 is CASSLDRGRNYEQYF. The CDR3 DNA reads as TGTGCCAGCAGCTTGGACAGGGGAAGAAACTACGAGCAGTACTTC.

The V gene is TRBV4-1, the J gene TRBJ2-5, with TRBD1 as a possible D gene (5 bases). V lost 3 bases to trimming and J lost 5 bases, with 13 bases between them. CDR1 is MGHRA, CDR2 YSYEKL, per germline. The CDR3 consists of 14 residues. The CDR3 nucleotides are TGCGCCAGCAGCCACGTGGGGCCGCTGGAGACCCAGTACTTC. It is translated as CASSHVGPLETQYF.

The chain carries TRBV7-3 and TRBJ2-3; 9 bases are shared with TRBD1. With V trimmed by 2 bases and J by 5 bases, 14 bases remained unmatched. The germline V gene has CDR1 SGHTA and CDR2 FQGTGA. This CDR3 comprises 18 residues. The CDR3 sequence is CASSLWPRDRVKGDTQYF. CDR3 DNA sequence: TGTGCCAGCAGCTTATGGCCCAGGGACAGGGTGAAGGGAGATACGCAGTATTTT.

V usage is TRBV7-2 and J usage is TRBJ1-3, with no clear D. V lost 4 bases and J 1 base, leaving 11 bases between the germline ends. Germline V gene sequence: CDR1 SGHTA, CDR2 FQGNSA. This CDR3 spans 15 amino acids. CDR3 nucleotides: TGTGCCAGCAGCTCCTCACTCAGGTCTGGAAACACCATATATTTT. It specifies CASSSSLRSGNTIYF.